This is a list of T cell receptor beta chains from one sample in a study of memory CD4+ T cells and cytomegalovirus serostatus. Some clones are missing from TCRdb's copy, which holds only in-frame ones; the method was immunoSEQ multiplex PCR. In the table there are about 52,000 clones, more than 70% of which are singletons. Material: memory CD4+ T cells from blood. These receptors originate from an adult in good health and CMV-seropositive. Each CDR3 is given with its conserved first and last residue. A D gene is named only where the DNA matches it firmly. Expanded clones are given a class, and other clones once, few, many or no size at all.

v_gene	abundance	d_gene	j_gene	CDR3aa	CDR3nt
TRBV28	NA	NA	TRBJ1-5	CASSRGVKSNQPQHF	TGTGCCAGCAGTAGGGGGGTAAAGAGCAATCAGCCCCAGCATTTT
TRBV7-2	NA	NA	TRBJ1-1	CASSTLPAGNTEAFF	TGTGCCAGCAGCACGTTACCCGCAGGGAACACTGAAGCTTTCTTT
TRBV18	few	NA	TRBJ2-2	CASSPGTSITGELFF	TGTGCCAGCTCTCCCGGGACTTCTATCACCGGGGAGCTGTTTTTT
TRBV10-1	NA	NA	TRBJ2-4	CASSDPGNIQYF	TGCGCCAGCAGTGATCCGGGAAACATTCAGTACTTC
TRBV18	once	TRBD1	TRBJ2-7	CASSPPGQGAGGEQYF	TGTGCCAGCTCACCACCGGGGCAGGGGGCCGGGGGCGAGCAGTACTTC
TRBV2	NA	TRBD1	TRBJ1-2	CASSMGQGDGYTF	TGTGCCAGCAGTATGGGACAGGGAGACGGCTACACCTTC
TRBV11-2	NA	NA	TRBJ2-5	CASSRSDLQETQYF	TGTGCCAGCAGCCGGTCGGATCTTCAAGAGACCCAGTACTTC
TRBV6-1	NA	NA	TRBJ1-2	CASSTQALGYFGYTF	TGTGCCAGCAGTACCCAGGCCCTGGGCTATTTTGGCTACACCTTC
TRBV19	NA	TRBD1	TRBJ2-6	CASSVTGSGANVLTF	TGTGCCAGTAGTGTGACAGGGTCTGGGGCCAACGTCCTGACTTTC
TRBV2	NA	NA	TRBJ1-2	CASSDWGGRGLLSDYGYTF	TGTGCCAGCAGCGACTGGGGGGGCAGGGGACTCCTTTCGGACTATGGCTACACCTTC
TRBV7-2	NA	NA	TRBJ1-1	CASSLPPTTEAFF	TGTGCCAGCAGCCTCCCCCCGACCACTGAAGCTTTCTTT
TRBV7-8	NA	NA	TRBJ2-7	CASSQRGSPNEQYF	TGTGCCAGCAGCCAGCGCGGGTCCCCCAACGAGCAGTACTTC
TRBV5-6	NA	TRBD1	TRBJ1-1	CASSWGRGWTEAFF	TGTGCCAGCAGCTGGGGCAGGGGGTGGACTGAAGCTTTCTTT
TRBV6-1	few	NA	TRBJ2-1	CASSEVVAGNNEQFF	TGTGCCAGCAGTGAAGTGGTAGCTGGGAACAATGAGCAGTTCTTC
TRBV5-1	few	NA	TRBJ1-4	CASRSSGRADEKLFF	TGCGCCAGCAGAAGCTCTGGCAGGGCCGATGAAAAACTGTTTTTT
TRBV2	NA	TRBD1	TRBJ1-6	CASSGDSDKSPLHF	TGTGCCAGCAGTGGGGACAGTGACAAATCACCCCTCCACTTT
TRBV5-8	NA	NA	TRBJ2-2	CASSLLGENTGELFF	TGTGCCAGCAGCTTGCTAGGGGAGAACACCGGGGAGCTGTTTTTT
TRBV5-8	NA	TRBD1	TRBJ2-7	CASRYQGASYEQYF	TGTGCCAGCCGATATCAGGGGGCTTCGTACGAGCAGTACTTC
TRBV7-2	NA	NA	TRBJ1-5	CASSLGQPYQPQHF	TGTGCCAGCAGCTTAGGACAGCCTTATCAGCCCCAGCATTTT
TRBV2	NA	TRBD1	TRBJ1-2	CASSASRDRGNGYTF	TGTGCCAGCAGTGCGTCCCGGGACAGGGGGAATGGCTACACCTTC
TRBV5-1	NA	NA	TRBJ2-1	CASSGVQLFSYNEQFF	TGCGCCAGCAGCGGGGTTCAGCTTTTCTCCTACAATGAGCAGTTCTTC
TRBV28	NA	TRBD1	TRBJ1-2	CASSYPRQGINYGYTF	TGTGCCAGCAGTTACCCCCGACAGGGGATTAACTATGGCTACACCTTC
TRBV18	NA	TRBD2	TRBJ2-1	CASSPEAGAGGGYNEQFF	TGTGCCAGCTCGCCCGAGGCGGGGGCGGGAGGGGGCTACAATGAGCAGTTCTTC
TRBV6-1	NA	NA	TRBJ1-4	CASSEARGSTNEKLFF	TGTGCCAGCAGTGAAGCTCGGGGCTCCACTAATGAAAAACTGTTTTTT
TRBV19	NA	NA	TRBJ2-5	CASSAGWIRTVKSLETQYF	TGTGCCAGTAGTGCGGGGTGGATCAGGACGGTGAAGTCGTTAGAGACCCAGTACTTC
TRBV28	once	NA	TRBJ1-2	CASQPSGPPRSDGYTF	TGTGCCAGTCAACCGTCGGGACCTCCCCGATCGGATGGCTACACCTTC
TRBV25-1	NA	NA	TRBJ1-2	CASSESVTSFYGYTF	TGTGCCAGCAGTGAATCGGTCACAAGTTTCTATGGCTACACCTTC
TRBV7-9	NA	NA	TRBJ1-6	CASSFLGAQSPLHF	TGTGCCAGCAGCTTTTTGGGGGCGCAGTCACCCCTCCACTTT
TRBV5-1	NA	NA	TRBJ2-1	CASRNREVDEQFF	TGCGCCAGCAGGAACAGGGAGGTCGATGAGCAGTTCTTC
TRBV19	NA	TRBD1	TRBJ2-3	CASSKGTGGTDTQYF	TGTGCCAGTAGTAAAGGGACAGGGGGCACAGATACGCAGTATTTT
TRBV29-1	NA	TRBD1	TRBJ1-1	CSVQGPNTEAFF	TGCAGCGTACAGGGGCCGAACACTGAAGCTTTCTTT
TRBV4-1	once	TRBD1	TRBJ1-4	CASSPGQGATNEKLFF	TGCGCCAGCAGCCCCGGACAGGGAGCAACTAATGAAAAACTGTTTTTT
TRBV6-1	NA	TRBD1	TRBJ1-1	CASRADRGEAFF	TGTGCCAGCAGGGCGGACAGGGGTGAAGCTTTCTTT
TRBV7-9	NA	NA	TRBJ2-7	CASSFPPRAGGDEQYF	TGTGCCAGCAGCTTTCCCCCCCGGGCAGGAGGCGACGAGCAGTACTTC
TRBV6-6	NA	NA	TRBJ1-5	CASSYGSRNSNQPQHF	TGTGCCAGCAGTTATGGGAGCCGGAACTCCAATCAGCCCCAGCATTTT
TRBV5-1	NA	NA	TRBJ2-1	CASSLVVSGPYNEQFF	TGCGCCAGCAGCTTGGTCGTCTCGGGGCCGTACAATGAGCAGTTCTTC